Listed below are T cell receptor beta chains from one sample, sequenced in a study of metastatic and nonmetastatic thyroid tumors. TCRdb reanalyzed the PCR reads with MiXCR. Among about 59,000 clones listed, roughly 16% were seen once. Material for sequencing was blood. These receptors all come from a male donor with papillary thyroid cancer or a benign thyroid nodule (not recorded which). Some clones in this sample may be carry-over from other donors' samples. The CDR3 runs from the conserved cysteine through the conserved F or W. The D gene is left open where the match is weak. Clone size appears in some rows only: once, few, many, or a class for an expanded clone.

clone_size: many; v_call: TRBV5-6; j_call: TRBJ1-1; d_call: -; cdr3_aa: CASSYTGLNTEAFF; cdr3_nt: TGTGCCAGCAGCTATACAGGCCTGAACACTGAAGCTTTCTTT
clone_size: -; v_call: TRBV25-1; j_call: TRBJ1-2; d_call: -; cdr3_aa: CARSGQQIGLGYTF; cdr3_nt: TGTGCCAGAAGTGGACAACAGATAGGACTTGGCTACACCTTC
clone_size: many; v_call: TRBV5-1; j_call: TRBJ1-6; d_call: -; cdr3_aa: CASSLGADNSPLHF; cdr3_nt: TGCGCCAGCAGCTTGGGGGCAGATAATTCACCCCTCCACTTT
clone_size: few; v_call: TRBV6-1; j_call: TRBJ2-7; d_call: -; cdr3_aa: CASSVSRREYEQYF; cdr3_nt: TGTGCCAGCAGCGTTTCCCGCAGGGAGTACGAGCAGTACTTC
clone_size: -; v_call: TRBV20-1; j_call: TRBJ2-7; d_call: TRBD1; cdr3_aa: CSARIWGNRGYEQYF; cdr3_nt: TGCAGTGCTAGAATATGGGGAAACAGGGGCTACGAGCAGTACTTC
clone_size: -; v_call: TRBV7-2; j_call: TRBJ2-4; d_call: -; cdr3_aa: CASTSGKFSSAKNIKYF; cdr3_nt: TGTGCCAGCACCTCTGGGAAGTTTTCTTCGGCCAAAAACATTAAGTACTTC
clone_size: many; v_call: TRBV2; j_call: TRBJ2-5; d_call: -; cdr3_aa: CASRLPLLAETQYF; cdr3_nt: TGTGCCAGCAGGCTACCTCTTCTGGCGGAGACCCAGTACTTC
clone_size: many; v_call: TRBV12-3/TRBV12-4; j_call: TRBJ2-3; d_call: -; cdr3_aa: CASSFGESSTDTQYF; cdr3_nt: TGTGCCAGCAGTTTCGGGGAGTCTAGCACAGATACGCAGTATTTT
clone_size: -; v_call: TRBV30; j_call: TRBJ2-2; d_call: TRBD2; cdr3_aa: CAWSGISGRETSGELFF; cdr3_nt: TGTGCCTGGAGTGGGATTAGCGGGAGGGAGACCTCCGGTGAGCTGTTTTTT
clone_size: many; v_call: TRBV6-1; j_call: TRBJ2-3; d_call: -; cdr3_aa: CASSQTDNMGQYF; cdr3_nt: TGTGCCAGCAGCCAGACAGATAATATGGGGCAGTATTTT
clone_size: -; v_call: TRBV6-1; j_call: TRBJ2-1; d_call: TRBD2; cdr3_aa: CASPLPSERETLYNEQFF; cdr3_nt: TGTGCCAGCCCCCTCCCGTCCGAGCGGGAGACTCTATACAATGAGCAGTTCTTC